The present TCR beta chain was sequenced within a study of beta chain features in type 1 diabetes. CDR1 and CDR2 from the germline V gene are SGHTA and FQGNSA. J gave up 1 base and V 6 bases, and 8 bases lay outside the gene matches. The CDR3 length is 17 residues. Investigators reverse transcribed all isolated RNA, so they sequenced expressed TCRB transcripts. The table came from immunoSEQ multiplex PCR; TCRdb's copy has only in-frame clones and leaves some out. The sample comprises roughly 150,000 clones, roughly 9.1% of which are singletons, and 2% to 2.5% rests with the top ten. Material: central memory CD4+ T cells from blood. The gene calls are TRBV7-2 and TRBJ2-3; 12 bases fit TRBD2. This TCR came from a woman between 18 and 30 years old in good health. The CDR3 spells CASSLLRTSGGTDTQYF. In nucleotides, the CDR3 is TGTGCCAGCAGTCTACTTCGGACTAGCGGGGGCACAGATACGCAGTATTTT.